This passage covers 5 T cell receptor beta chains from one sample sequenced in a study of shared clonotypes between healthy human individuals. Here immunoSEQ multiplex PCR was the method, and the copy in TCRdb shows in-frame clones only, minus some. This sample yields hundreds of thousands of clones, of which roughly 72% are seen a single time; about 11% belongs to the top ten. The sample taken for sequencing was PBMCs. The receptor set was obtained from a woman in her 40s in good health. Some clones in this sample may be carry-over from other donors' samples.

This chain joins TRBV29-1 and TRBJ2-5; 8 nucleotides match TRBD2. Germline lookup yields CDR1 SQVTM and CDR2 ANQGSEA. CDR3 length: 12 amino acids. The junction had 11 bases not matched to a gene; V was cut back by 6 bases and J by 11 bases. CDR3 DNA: TGCAGCGTCGGGACTAGAGGATTTGAGCAGTACTTC. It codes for CSVGTRGFEQYF.

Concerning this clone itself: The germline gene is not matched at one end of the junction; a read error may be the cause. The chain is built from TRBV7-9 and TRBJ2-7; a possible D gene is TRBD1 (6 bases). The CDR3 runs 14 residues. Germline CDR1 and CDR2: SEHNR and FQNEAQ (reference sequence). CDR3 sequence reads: CASSLAGTTYEQYF. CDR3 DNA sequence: TGTGCCAGCAGTTTAGCCGGGACAACCTACGAGCAGTACTTC.

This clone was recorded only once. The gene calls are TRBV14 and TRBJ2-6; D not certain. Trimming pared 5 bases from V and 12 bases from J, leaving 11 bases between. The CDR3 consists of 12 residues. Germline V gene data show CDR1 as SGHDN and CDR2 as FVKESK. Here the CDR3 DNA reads TGTGCCAGCAGCTTCGCTCCACGCGTCCTGACTTTC. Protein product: CASSFAPRVLTF.

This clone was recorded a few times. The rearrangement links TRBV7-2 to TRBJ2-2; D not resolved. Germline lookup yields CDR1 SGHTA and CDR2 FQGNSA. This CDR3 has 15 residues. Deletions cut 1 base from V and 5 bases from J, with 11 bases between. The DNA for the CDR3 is TGTGCCAGCAGCTTAGTGCACCTGGGGACCGGGGAGCTGTTTTTT. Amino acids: CASSLVHLGTGELFF.

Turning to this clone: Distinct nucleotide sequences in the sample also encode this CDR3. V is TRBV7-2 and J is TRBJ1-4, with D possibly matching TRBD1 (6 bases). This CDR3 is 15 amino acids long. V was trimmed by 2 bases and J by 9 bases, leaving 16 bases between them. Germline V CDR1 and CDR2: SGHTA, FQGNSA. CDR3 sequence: CASSLYTATGQKLFF. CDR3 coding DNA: TGTGCCAGCAGCTTATATACGGCGACAGGACAAAAACTGTTTTTT.